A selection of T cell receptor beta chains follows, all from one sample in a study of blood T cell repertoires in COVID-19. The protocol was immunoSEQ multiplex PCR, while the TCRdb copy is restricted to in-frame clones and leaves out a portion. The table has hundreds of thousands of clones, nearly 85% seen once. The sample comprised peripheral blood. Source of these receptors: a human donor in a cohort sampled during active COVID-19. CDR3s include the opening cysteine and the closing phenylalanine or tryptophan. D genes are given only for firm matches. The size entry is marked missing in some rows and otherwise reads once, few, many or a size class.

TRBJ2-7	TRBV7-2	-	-	CASSSATGVYEQYF	TGTGCCAGCAGCTCGGCGACGGGGGTATACGAGCAGTACTTC
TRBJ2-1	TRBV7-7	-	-	CASSTGMNNEQFF	TGTGCTAGTAGTACGGGTATGAATAATGAGCAGTTCTTC
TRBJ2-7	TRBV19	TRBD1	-	CASSKMGRGQGGSYEQYF	TGTGCCAGTAGTAAGATGGGCCGGGGACAGGGCGGATCCTACGAGCAGTACTTC
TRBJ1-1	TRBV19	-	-	CANSQDSEAFF	TGTGCCAATAGTCAGGACAGTGAAGCTTTCTTT
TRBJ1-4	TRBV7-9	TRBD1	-	CASSKDREGRNEKLFF	TGTGCCAGCAGCAAGGACAGGGAGGGCCGTAATGAAAAACTGTTTTTT
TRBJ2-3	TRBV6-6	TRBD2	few	CASSHLLSSGSSDTQYF	TGTGCCAGCAGTCACCTCTTGTCTAGCGGGAGCTCAGATACGCAGTATTTT
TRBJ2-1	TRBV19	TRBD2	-	CATGGGGSSYNEQFF	TGTGCCACGGGGGGGGGCGGTAGCTCCTACAATGAGCAGTTCTTC
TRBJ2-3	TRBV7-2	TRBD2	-	CASSTSGGAGADTQYF	TGTGCCAGCAGCACTAGCGGGGGGGCCGGGGCAGATACGCAGTATTTT
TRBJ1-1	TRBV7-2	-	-	CASSVPVVNTEAFF	TGTGCCAGCAGCGTCCCCGTAGTGAACACTGAAGCTTTCTTT
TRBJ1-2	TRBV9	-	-	CASSVQGGAYGYTF	TGTGCCAGCAGCGTACAGGGAGGTGCCTATGGCTACACCTTC
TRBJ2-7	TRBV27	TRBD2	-	CASSLSGLSYEQYF	TGTGCCAGCAGTTTATCGGGACTATCCTACGAGCAGTACTTC
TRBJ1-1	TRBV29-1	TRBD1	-	CSVNTGGETEAFF	TGCAGCGTGAATACAGGGGGCGAAACTGAAGCTTTCTTT
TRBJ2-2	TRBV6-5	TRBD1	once	CASSLGQGGGELFF	TGTGCCAGCAGTCTAGGACAGGGCGGCGGGGAGCTGTTTTTT
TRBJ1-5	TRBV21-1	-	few	CASSSSGTLSNQPQHF	TGTGCCAGCAGCAGTTCCGGGACTCTTAGCAATCAGCCCCAGCATTTT
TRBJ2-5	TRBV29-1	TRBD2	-	CSVILAGETQYF	TGCAGCGTTATACTAGCGGGCGAGACCCAGTACTTC
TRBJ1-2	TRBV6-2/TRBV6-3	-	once	CASSPGSTMFYGYTF	TGTGCCAGCAGCCCTGGATCGACTATGTTCTATGGCTACACCTTC
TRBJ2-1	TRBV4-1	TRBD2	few	CASSLSPGLAGGTYNEQFF	TGCGCCAGCAGCCTATCCCCGGGACTAGCGGGAGGGACCTACAATGAGCAGTTCTTC
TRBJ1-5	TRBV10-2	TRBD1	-	CASSSGQGSQPQHF	TGCGCCAGCAGTTCGGGACAGGGCAGCCAGCCCCAGCATTTT
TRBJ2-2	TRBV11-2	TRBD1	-	CASSLTGGFTGELFF	TGTGCCAGCAGTCTGACAGGGGGTTTCACCGGGGAGCTGTTTTTT
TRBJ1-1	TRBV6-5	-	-	CASSYGFGDTEAFF	TGTGCCAGCAGTTACGGTTTCGGGGACACTGAAGCTTTCTTT
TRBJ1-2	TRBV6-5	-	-	CASKPGLNYGYTF	TGTGCCAGCAAACCGGGACTTAACTATGGCTACACTTTC
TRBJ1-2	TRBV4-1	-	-	CASSQRQTGTYGYTF	TGCGCCAGCAGCCAACGCCAGACAGGCACTTATGGCTACACCTTC
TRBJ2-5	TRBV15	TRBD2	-	CATSRPGGSGQRETQYF	TGTGCCACCAGCAGACCCGGGGGGAGCGGGCAAAGGGAGACCCAGTACTTC
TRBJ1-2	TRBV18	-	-	CASSPPHKQDGYTF	TGTGCCAGCTCACCACCCCACAAGCAGGATGGCTACACCTTC
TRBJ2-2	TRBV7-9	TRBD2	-	CASSPSGRRNGELFF	TGTGCCAGCAGCCCCAGCGGGAGGCGAAACGGGGAGCTGTTTTTT
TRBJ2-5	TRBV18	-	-	CASSPHRVEETQYF	TGTGCCAGCTCACCACATCGAGTGGAAGAGACCCAGTACTTC
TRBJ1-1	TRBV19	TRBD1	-	CASSPRTGQNTEAFF	TGTGCCAGTAGTCCTCGGACAGGGCAGAACACTGAAGCTTTCTTT
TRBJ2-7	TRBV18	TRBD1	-	CASSTGAQTSYEQYF	TGTGCCAGCTCAACAGGGGCCCAAACCTCCTACGAGCAGTACTTC
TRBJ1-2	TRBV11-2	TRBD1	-	CASSFKTGTALSGYTF	TGTGCCAGCAGCTTTAAAACCGGGACAGCCTTATCTGGCTACACCTTC
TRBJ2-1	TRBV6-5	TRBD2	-	CASTRTSGRNEQFF	TGTGCCAGCACCCGGACTAGCGGGAGGAATGAGCAGTTCTTC
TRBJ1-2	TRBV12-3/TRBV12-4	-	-	CASSLYREGGYTF	TGTGCCAGCAGTTTGTACAGGGAAGGTGGCTACACCTTC
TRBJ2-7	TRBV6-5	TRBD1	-	CASSYGTGTSEQYF	TGTGCCAGCAGTTACGGGACAGGGACGAGCGAGCAGTACTTC
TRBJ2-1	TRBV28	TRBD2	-	CASSPQWGGANEQFF	TGTGCCAGCAGTCCCCAGTGGGGAGGGGCCAATGAGCAGTTCTTC
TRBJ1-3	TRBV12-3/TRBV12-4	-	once	CASRLGGGNTIYF	TGTGCCAGCAGGTTGGGGGGTGGAAACACCATATATTTT
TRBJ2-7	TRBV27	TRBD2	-	CASRTSGSVTEQYF	TGTGCCAGCCGGACTAGCGGGAGTGTCACCGAGCAGTACTTC
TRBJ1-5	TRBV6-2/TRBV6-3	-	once	CASSLLSNQPQHF	TGTGCCAGCAGTTTGTTAAGCAATCAGCCCCAGCATTTT
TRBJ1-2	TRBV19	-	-	CASSSPHSLNYGYTF	TGTGCCAGTAGTAGCCCCCACAGTCTTAACTATGGCTACACCTTC